A single sample is the source of the 18 T cell receptor beta chains below, sequenced in a study of T cells expressing NK-cell markers. TCRdb reanalyzed the 5' RACE reads, giving one entry per CDR3 protein sequence and no DNA. This sample's clone table lists approximately 420,000 distinct CDR3 sequences. The sequencing input was blood T cells: a sorted CD56 or NKG2C T cell subset, CD4+ or CD8+ T cells, or bulk PBMC T cells (not recorded which). The receptors derive from a woman in her fifties or sixties in good health.

The chain employs TRBV10-3 and TRBJ2-1; TCRdb indicates TRBD2, and absent DNA this call remains unverified. The CDR3 extends over 16 amino acids. CDR1 is ENHRY, CDR2 SYGVKD, per germline. The CDR3 region is CAISDLAGGSRNEQFF.

The V gene is TRBV4-1, the J gene TRBJ2-7; absent DNA, TCRdb's TRBD2 call cannot be checked. The CDR3 extends over 18 amino acids. Germline values: CDR1 MGHRA, CDR2 YSYEKL. CDR3 residues: CASSQRTGWLATDYEQYF.

V and J are TRBV29-1 and TRBJ1-1. The CDR3 length is 12 residues. CDR1 is SQVTM, CDR2 ANQGSEA, per germline. CDR3 loop: CSVRSENLEAFF.

The CDR3 sequence: CASSIGREAFF. The chain employs TRBV19 and TRBJ1-1. The length of the CDR3 is 11 residues. CDR1 and CDR2 from the germline V gene are LNHDA and SQIVND (reference sequence).

V usage is TRBV7-3 and J usage is TRBJ2-1; without DNA, the TCRdb call of TRBD1 cannot be checked. The germline CDR1 and CDR2 sequences are SGHTA and FQGTGA. This CDR3 region has 15 residues. CDR3 sequence: CASSLRPRDYNEQFF.

V gene TRBV20-1 combines with J gene TRBJ2-3; TCRdb's D call of TRBD2 is untestable without DNA. The germline gives CDR1 DFQATT, CDR2 SNEGSKA (reference sequence). There are 15 residues in the CDR3. The CDR3 protein is CSASKTSGGPDTQYF.

This chain uses TRBV20-1 with TRBJ2-3; without DNA, the TCRdb call of TRBD1 cannot be checked. The V gene's germline CDR1 is DFQATT and CDR2 SNEGSKA (reference sequence). This CDR3 has 15 residues. CDR3 region: CSASSLAGGLDTQYF.

This sequence joins TRBV6-5 and TRBJ2-3; absent DNA, TCRdb's TRBD2 call cannot be checked. Germline CDR1 is MNHEY and CDR2 is SVGAGI. This CDR3 has 12 amino acids. CDR3 loop: CASGRRSDTQYF.

This CDR3 reads CASSLATGKAGELFF. This rearrangement joins TRBV5-1 to TRBJ2-2; TCRdb names TRBD1, which stays unverified in the absence of DNA. The CDR3 is made up of 15 amino acids. Germline loops: CDR1 SGHRS, CDR2 YFSETQ.

The rearrangement uses TRBV11-1 and TRBJ2-1; the D call from TCRdb, TRBD2, cannot be confirmed without DNA. Germline V gene data show CDR1 as SGHAT and CDR2 as FQDESV (reference sequence). CDR3 length: 13 amino acids. This chain's CDR3 is CASSLTSSSEQFF.

CDR3 sequence reads: CSARGGRGDEQFF. The rearrangement uses TRBV20-1 and TRBJ2-1; the TRBD2 assignment by TCRdb is unverifiable without DNA. The CDR3 covers 13 residues. Germline V gene data show CDR1 as DFQATT and CDR2 as SNEGSKA (reference sequence).

V is TRBV12-5 and J is TRBJ2-3; TCRdb names TRBD2, which stays unverified in the absence of DNA. The CDR3 runs 13 residues. Germline CDR1 reads LGHNT; CDR2 reads FRNRAP. CDR3: CASGPPVTDTQYF.

This chain links TRBV12-3 or TRBV12-4 with TRBJ1-2; TCRdb reports TRBD1, a call that lacks DNA to check it against. The CDR3 sequence is 14 residues long. CDR3 protein: CASSFKGQGDGYTF.

The chain carries TRBV20-1 and TRBJ2-1; no DNA is available, so the TRBD1 call from TCRdb remains unchecked. The CDR3 totals 15 residues. CDR1 is DFQATT and CDR2 is SNEGSKA in the germline V gene (reference sequence). The CDR3 region is CSASSGTFSYNEQFF.

The chain couples TRBV10-3 to TRBJ2-5; the TRBD1 assignment by TCRdb is unverifiable without DNA. The CDR3 has 15 residues. CDR1 is ENHRY and CDR2 is SYGVKD in the germline V gene. CDR3 amino acids: CAISPGTGYEETQYF.

The CDR3 region is CSAKGITGLQRVNEQFF. The V call is TRBV20-1, the J call TRBJ2-1; TCRdb's D gene call, TRBD1, goes unchecked for lack of DNA. This CDR3 region has 17 residues. Germline loops: CDR1 DFQATT, CDR2 SNEGSKA (reference sequence).

This chain uses TRBV20-1 with TRBJ2-7; TCRdb outputs TRBD1, but without DNA this stays unchecked. The germline CDR1 and CDR2 sequences are DFQATT and SNEGSKA (reference sequence). The CDR3 is 11 residues long. The CDR3 protein is CSAETGSEQYF.

This sequence joins TRBV29-1 and TRBJ2-5. The CDR3 runs 13 residues. Germline V gene sequence: CDR1 SQVTM, CDR2 ANQGSEA. The CDR3 is CSSRKLGQETQYF.